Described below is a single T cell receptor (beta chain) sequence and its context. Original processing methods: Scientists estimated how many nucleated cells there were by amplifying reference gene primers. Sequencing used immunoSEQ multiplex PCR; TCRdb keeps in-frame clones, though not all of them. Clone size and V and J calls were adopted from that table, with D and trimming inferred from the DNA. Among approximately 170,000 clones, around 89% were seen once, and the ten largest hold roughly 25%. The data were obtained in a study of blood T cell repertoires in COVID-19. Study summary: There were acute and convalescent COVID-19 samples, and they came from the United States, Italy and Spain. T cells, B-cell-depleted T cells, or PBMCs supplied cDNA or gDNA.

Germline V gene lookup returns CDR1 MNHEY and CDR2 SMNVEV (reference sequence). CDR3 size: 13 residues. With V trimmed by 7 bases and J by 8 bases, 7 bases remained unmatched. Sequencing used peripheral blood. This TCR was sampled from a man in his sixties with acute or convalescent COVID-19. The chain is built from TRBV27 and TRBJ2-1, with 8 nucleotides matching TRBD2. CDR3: CASIPGGGDEQFF. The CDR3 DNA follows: TGTGCCAGCATCCCCGGGGGGGGCGATGAGCAGTTCTTC.